This entry concerns a single T cell receptor beta chain. Its antigen remains unknown. A single record per CDR3 protein comes from TCRdb applying MiXCR to the 5' RACE reads. This sample has fewer than 650,000 distinct CDR3 sequences; about 13% occur once, and the top ten carry about 6.8%. The source of the sample is a study of CD8 T cells in ankylosing spondylitis. Study-wide findings and caveats: Matched ankylosing spondylitis synovial fluid reportedly contained a significantly enriched population of disease-linked clones. A TCR beta motif of fewer than ten highly homologous variants appeared characteristic of ankylosing spondylitis blood.

The sequenced material came from blood, either unsorted or a sorted T cell fraction (not recorded which). This clonotype originated in a male donor with ankylosing spondylitis.

The CDR3, as DNA: TGTGCCAGCAGCTTGGCCGTAGGTCAGCTGAACACTGAAGCTTTCTTT. It codes for CASSLAVGQLNTEAFF. This sequence joins TRBV5-6 and TRBJ1-1; D call uncertain. Per germline, CDR1 SGHDT and CDR2 YYEEEE. The CDR3 has 16 amino acids. The V end lost 0 bases, the J end lost 0 bases, and 12 bases lay between the germline ends.